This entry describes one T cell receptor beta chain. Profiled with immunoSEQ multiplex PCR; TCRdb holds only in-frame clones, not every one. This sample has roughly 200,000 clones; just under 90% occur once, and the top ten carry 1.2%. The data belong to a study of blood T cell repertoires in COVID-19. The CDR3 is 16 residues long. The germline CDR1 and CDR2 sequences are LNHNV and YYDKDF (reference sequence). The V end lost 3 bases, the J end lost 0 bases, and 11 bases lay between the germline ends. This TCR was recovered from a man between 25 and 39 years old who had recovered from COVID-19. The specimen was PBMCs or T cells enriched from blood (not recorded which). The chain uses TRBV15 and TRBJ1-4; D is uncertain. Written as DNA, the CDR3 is TGTGCCACCAGCAGCTCCCTAGGTTCAACTAATGAAAAACTGTTTTTT. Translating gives CATSSSLGSTNEKLFF.